A selection of T cell receptor beta chains follows, all from one sample in a study of cytomegalovirus exposure and HLA in healthy donors. The assay was immunoSEQ multiplex PCR, and TCRdb's table has in-frame clones only and misses some. The table has about 160,000 clones, approximately 72% seen once. Specimen: PBMCs. The receptors originated from a female donor in good health and CMV-seronegative. Each CDR3 is given with its conserved first and last residue. A D gene is named only where the DNA matches it firmly. Only part of the rows carry a size: once, few, many, or a class if the clone is expanded.

j_call	v_call	cdr3_length	d_call	clone_size	cdr3_aa	cdr3_nt
TRBJ1-1	TRBV14	13	TRBD1	.	CASSLQGDTEAFF	TGTGCCAGCAGCCTACAGGGGGACACTGAAGCTTTCTTT
TRBJ1-2	TRBV9	14	.	.	CASSASGQAHGYTF	TGTGCCAGCAGCGCCTCAGGGCAGGCCCATGGCTACACCTTC
TRBJ2-3	TRBV19	15	.	once	CASSIQHRTTDTQYF	TGTGCCAGTAGTATACAACACAGGACCACAGATACGCAGTATTTT
TRBJ1-4	TRBV6-5	15	TRBD1	.	CASSRQGLINEKLFF	TGTGCCAGCAGTCGACAGGGGTTAATTAATGAAAAACTGTTTTTT
TRBJ2-3	TRBV9	16	TRBD2	.	CASSVGLAGGADTQYF	TGTGCCAGCAGCGTCGGCCTAGCGGGAGGGGCAGATACGCAGTATTTT
TRBJ1-1	TRBV6-1	13	.	.	CASRLDKYTEAFF	TGTGCCAGCAGGTTAGACAAGTACACTGAAGCTTTCTTT
TRBJ2-3	TRBV7-9	14	TRBD2	.	CASRASGEVGTQYF	TGTGCCAGCAGGGCTAGCGGTGAGGTTGGTACGCAGTATTTT
TRBJ1-1	TRBV7-9	14	TRBD1	.	CASSSGTVDTEAFF	TGTGCCAGCAGCTCCGGGACAGTGGACACTGAAGCTTTCTTT
TRBJ2-7	TRBV2	15	.	.	CASSEARAAPYEQYF	TGTGCCAGCAGTGAAGCGCGGGCGGCTCCCTACGAGCAGTACTTC
TRBJ1-1	TRBV7-6	15	TRBD1	.	CASSHRDRLTTEAFF	TGTGCCAGCAGCCACCGGGACAGGTTGACCACTGAAGCTTTCTTT
TRBJ1-5	TRBV19	15	.	.	CASSTQAYSNQPQHF	TGTGCCAGTAGTACTCAGGCCTATAGCAATCAGCCCCAGCATTTT
TRBJ1-1	TRBV30	15	TRBD1	.	CAWSARTGQRAEAFF	TGTGCCTGGAGTGCCCGGACAGGGCAGAGGGCTGAAGCTTTCTTT
TRBJ1-6	TRBV25-1	15	.	.	CASSDPRRNNSPLHF	TGTGCCAGCAGTGACCCTCGCAGGAATAATTCACCCCTCCACTTT
TRBJ1-1	TRBV27	15	.	.	CASSLPDWWYTEAFF	TGTGCCAGCAGTTTACCGGACTGGTGGTACACTGAAGCTTTCTTT
TRBJ1-1	TRBV19	14	.	.	CASSTTAMNTEAFF	TGTGCCAGTAGTACGACAGCAATGAACACTGAAGCTTTCTTT
TRBJ1-2	TRBV2	14	TRBD1	.	CASSRGQEIYGYTF	TGTGCCAGCAGTCGGGGACAGGAGATCTATGGCTACACCTTC
TRBJ2-7	TRBV5-1	15	.	few	CASSLSGRGSYEQYF	TGCGCCAGCAGCTTGTCGGGCAGGGGCTCCTACGAGCAGTACTTC
TRBJ2-2	TRBV7-2	17	TRBD1	.	CASSFAGTGGRGGELFF	TGTGCCAGCAGCTTTGCCGGGACAGGGGGCAGAGGCGGGGAGCTGTTTTTT
TRBJ1-1	TRBV5-1	14	TRBD1	.	CASSPDRADTEAFF	TGCGCCAGCAGCCCCGACAGGGCGGACACTGAAGCTTTCTTT
TRBJ2-7	TRBV5-1	14	.	.	CASSRTGTSYEQYF	TGCGCCAGCAGCCGTACCGGGACATCCTACGAGCAGTACTTC
TRBJ2-4	TRBV10-3	15	TRBD1	.	CAISETGVTKNIQYF	TGTGCCATCAGTGAGACAGGGGTCACCAAAAACATTCAGTACTTC
TRBJ2-7	TRBV12-5	14	.	.	CASGQTTSSYEQYF	TGTGCTAGTGGCCAGACTACCAGTTCCTACGAGCAGTACTTC
TRBJ1-1	TRBV4-1	14	.	.	CASSQDSGGTEAFF	TGCGCCAGCAGCCAAGATTCGGGAGGCACTGAAGCTTTCTTT
TRBJ1-1	TRBV30	15	.	many	CAWSVSGAGNTEAFF	TGTGCCTGGAGTGTATCAGGGGCCGGGAACACTGAAGCTTTCTTT
TRBJ2-6	TRBV5-1	18	TRBD1	.	CASSLGDRGNPGANVLTF	TGCGCCAGCAGCTTGGGGGACAGGGGGAACCCCGGGGCCAACGTCCTGACTTTC
TRBJ2-5	TRBV2	16	.	.	CASRPNTGTIQETQYF	TGTGCCAGCAGACCCAATACGGGGACAATTCAAGAGACCCAGTACTTC
TRBJ2-2	TRBV10-3	16	TRBD2	few	CAISQLAVANTGELFF	TGTGCCATCAGCCAACTAGCGGTTGCGAACACCGGGGAGCTGTTTTTT
TRBJ2-2	TRBV6-6	16	TRBD2	.	CASSYGAGGGTGELFF	TGTGCCAGCAGTTACGGAGCGGGGGGCGGCACCGGGGAGCTGTTTTTT
TRBJ1-1	TRBV5-1	16	.	.	CASSLAVGAMNTEAFF	TGCGCCAGCAGCTTGGCCGTGGGAGCGATGAACACTGAAGCTTTCTTT
TRBJ2-7	TRBV4-2	14	TRBD1	.	CASSQGDRDYEQYF	TGTGCCAGCAGCCAAGGGGACAGGGACTACGAGCAGTACTTC
TRBJ2-7	TRBV10-3	14	.	few	CAISDGGFSYEQYF	TGTGCCATCAGTGACGGCGGATTCTCCTACGAGCAGTACTTC
TRBJ2-7	TRBV4-1	15	TRBD1	few	CASSQNRDREYEQYF	TGCGCCAGCAGCCAAAACCGGGACAGGGAATACGAGCAGTACTTC
TRBJ2-2	TRBV30	16	TRBD2	.	CAWSVATSGRNGELFF	TGTGCCTGGAGTGTCGCGACTAGCGGGAGGAACGGGGAGCTGTTTTTT
TRBJ2-5	TRBV5-1	13	.	.	CASSYPSGETQYF	TGCGCCAGCAGCTACCCCTCGGGAGAGACCCAGTACTTC
TRBJ1-5	TRBV5-6	19	.	.	CASSPAEDYEGLCNQPQHF	TGTGCCAGCAGCCCGGCGGAGGACTACGAAGGGTTGTGCAATCAGCCCCAGCATTTT
TRBJ1-1	TRBV7-9	17	.	.	CASSWGGFDVMNTEAFF	TGTGCCAGCAGCTGGGGGGGGTTCGACGTTATGAACACTGAAGCTTTCTTT
TRBJ1-4	TRBV30	13	.	.	CAWSGEYNEKLFF	TGTGCCTGGAGTGGGGAGTATAATGAAAAACTGTTTTTT
TRBJ2-7	TRBV19	12	.	.	CASSIVGQEQYF	TGTGCCAGTAGTATAGTTGGGCAGGAGCAGTACTTC
TRBJ1-1	TRBV27	14	TRBD1	many	CASSPGQWDTEAFF	TGTGCCAGCAGCCCGGGACAGTGGGACACTGAAGCTTTCTTT
TRBJ2-3	TRBV5-6	17	TRBD2	.	CASSWAGTSGSTDTQYF	TGTGCCAGCAGCTGGGCCGGGACTAGCGGGAGCACAGATACGCAGTATTTT
TRBJ1-4	TRBV27	13	.	few	CASSLYRDEKLFF	TGTGCCAGCAGTTTATACAGGGATGAAAAACTGTTTTTT
TRBJ1-4	TRBV19	15	.	few	CASSMWQATNEKLFF	TGTGCCAGTAGTATGTGGCAGGCAACTAATGAAAAACTGTTTTTT
TRBJ1-2	TRBV18	15	TRBD1	few	CASSLPGTGSYGYTF	TGTGCCAGCTCACTCCCCGGGACAGGAAGCTATGGCTACACCTTC
TRBJ2-3	TRBV14	15	.	few	CASSQSSVSTDTQYF	TGTGCCAGCAGCCAGTCTAGCGTTAGCACAGATACGCAGTATTTT
TRBJ2-1	TRBV6-4	13	.	.	CASSVQRHNEQFF	TGTGCCAGCAGTGTCCAGCGCCACAATGAGCAGTTCTTC
TRBJ2-3	TRBV5-6	15	.	.	CASSITGPTYRTQYF	TGTGCCAGCAGCATCACAGGGCCCACTTATCGAACGCAGTATTTT
TRBJ2-5	TRBV30	11	.	.	CAWGSGETQYF	TGTGCCTGGGGGTCGGGAGAGACCCAGTACTTC
TRBJ2-3	TRBV12-5	17	TRBD2	.	CASGRGLAGGLTDTQYF	TGTGCTAGTGGGAGGGGACTAGCGGGGGGGCTTACAGATACGCAGTATTTT
TRBJ1-1	TRBV7-3	15	TRBD1	.	CASSLTGVANTEAFF	TGTGCCAGCAGCCTGACAGGGGTGGCGAACACTGAAGCTTTCTTT
TRBJ2-3	TRBV6-5	14	.	.	CASSYWRDTDTQYF	TGTGCCAGCAGTTACTGGCGGGACACAGATACGCAGTATTTT
TRBJ1-2	TRBV10-3	13	TRBD1	.	CATNDRGNYGYTF	TGTGCCACGAATGACAGGGGAAACTATGGCTACACCTTC
TRBJ2-5	TRBV19	13	.	.	CATAVWGRETQYF	TGTGCCACGGCGGTATGGGGCAGAGAGACCCAGTACTTC
TRBJ2-1	TRBV4-1	17	TRBD2	.	CASSRPWGSGGANEQFF	TGCGCCAGCAGCCGCCCCTGGGGAAGCGGGGGGGCGAATGAGCAGTTCTTC